These 3 T cell receptor beta chains came from one sample sequenced in a study of blood T cell repertoires in COVID-19. Using immunoSEQ multiplex PCR, the repertoire was profiled, and TCRdb retains in-frame clones only, with some absent. The data show about 160,000 clones, about 88% seen once. The sequencing sample was made of peripheral blood. The receptors stem from a man between 40 and 49 years old with acute or convalescent COVID-19.

This clone was found a few times. The J gene is TRBJ1-4, the V gene TRBV6-6; D is unresolved. From germline, CDR1 is MNHNY and CDR2 SVGAGI (reference sequence). The length of the CDR3 is 15 residues. V was pared by 5 bases and J by 8 bases, with 18 bases between. The CDR3 nucleotides are TGTGCCAGCAGTCATACACCACAGTATATAGAAAAACTGTTTTTT. Its protein product is CASSHTPQYIEKLFF.

Regarding this clone: This sample also contains other DNA sequences that code for the same CDR3. V gene TRBV5-6 combines with J gene TRBJ1-4; weak D call: TRBD1 (6 bases). V lost 2 bases and J lost 5, with 10 bases in between. Germline CDR1 reads SGHDT; CDR2 reads YYEEEE. CDR3 length equals 14 residues. The CDR3 DNA sequence: TGTGCCAGCAGCTTTCGGGGGGCAAATGAAAAACTGTTTTTT. It codes for CASSFRGANEKLFF.

Only a few counts were recorded for this clone. CDR3 nucleotides: TGCGCCAGCAGCCAAGATCTTGGCGGGGCGGGGGAGACCCAGTACTTC. Translating it yields CASSQDLGGAGETQYF. The chain employs TRBV4-1 and TRBJ2-5; D possibly corresponds to TRBD2 (6 bases). The V end lost 0 bases, the J end lost 5 bases, and 16 bases lay between the germline ends. Germline V gene lookup returns CDR1 MGHRA and CDR2 YSYEKL. The CDR3 spans 16 residues.